These T cell receptor beta chains were read from a single sample in a study of post-analysis software for immune sequencing data. Using its own MiXCR run on the PCR reads, TCRdb lists one record per CDR3 protein. The sample lists 450,000 to 650,000 distinct CDR3 sequences, roughly 45% occurring once. The sequencing input was blood. These receptors originate from a girl aged 10 to 17 with multiple sclerosis. Both conserved end residues are trimmed from each CDR3. Size is stated for part of the rows, as once, few or many counts, or as a class when the clone is expanded.

>12|TRBJ2-7|TRBV12-3/TRBV12-4|once
AGKPGTLPGEQY
>13|TRBJ2-4|TRBV5-1|few
ASSLGRVVKNIQY
>12|TRBJ2-1|TRBV12-3/TRBV12-4|few
ASSSGLAGSIQF
>15|TRBJ2-5|TRBV5-1|few
ASSLVAGAFGGETQY
>11|TRBJ2-5|TRBV29-1|few
SGGAAGVGTQY
>13|TRBJ2-4|TRBV12-3/TRBV12-4|NA
ASLSGRGAKNIQY
>13|TRBJ2-7|TRBV12-3/TRBV12-4|few
ASSPSGTGLVEQY
>11|TRBJ2-5|TRBV5-1|NA
ASSSDRFGERY
>12|TRBJ2-3|TRBV12-3/TRBV12-4|NA
ASSFAGRADTQY
>15|TRBJ2-5|TRBV30|few
AWIQGGVGGLEETQY
>16|TRBJ2-1|TRBV5-1|few
ASTLPTSGGARYNEQF
>10|TRBJ2-2|TRBV6-1|NA
ASSSSGGELF
>12|TRBJ1-2|TRBV6-6|few
ASSYSPRAYGYT
>14|TRBJ2-3|TRBV6-5|few
ASSYFAGFPTDTQY
>10|TRBJ2-7|TRBV6-2/TRBV6-3|NA
ASRYQLSEQY
>13|TRBJ2-1|TRBV20-1|NA
SARDLASADNEQF
>13|TRBJ1-2|TRBV25-1|NA
ASSAMTELRGGCT
>9|TRBJ2-2|TRBV12-3/TRBV12-4|NA
ASSSFGERF
>14|TRBJ2-1|TRBV7-8|NA
ASSLVYGRDGNEQF
>12|TRBJ2-2|TRBV27|NA
ASNGQGSPGELF
>17|TRBJ2-1|TRBV14|NA
ASSQDLGSGAFSYNEQF
>12|TRBJ2-3|TRBV7-8|NA
ASRSGTSLDTQY
>11|NA|TRBV20-1|few
SASRGGDETQY
>13|TRBJ2-3|TRBV12-3/TRBV12-4|NA
ASSLPFIRTDTQY
>13|TRBJ2-1|TRBV5-1|once
ASDIAGGAYNEQF
>11|TRBJ2-5|TRBV29-1|NA
SVVGTGWETQY
>13|TRBJ1-5|TRBV12-3/TRBV12-4|NA
ASRDQGGSNQPQH
>13|TRBJ2-3|TRBV12-5|NA
ASGLGDGSGATQY
>12|TRBJ2-3|TRBV6-5|NA
ASTHGRGTDTQY
>14|TRBJ2-3|TRBV3-1|NA
ASSQESLRGTDTQY
>14|TRBJ2-3|TRBV7-9|NA
ASSLTGGEVLDTQY
>12|TRBJ2-3|TRBV5-5|NA
ASSLLAGGDTQY
>12|TRBJ2-7|TRBV20-1|few
SARDPKGSYEQY
>11|TRBJ2-7|TRBV29-1|NA
SVGQGIPYEQY
>12|TRBJ2-3|TRBV14|few
ASSPTTSTDTQY
>10|TRBJ1-2|TRBV4-1|few
ASSLPRDGYT
>12|TRBJ1-4|TRBV10-3|few
AISEDPTNGKLF
>12|NA|TRBV7-6|NA
ASSTSGIFYEQY
>12|TRBJ2-1|TRBV20-1|NA
SARTSGGRNEQF
>11|NA|TRBV29-1|once
SVRDTSSETQY
>13|TRBJ2-1|TRBV5-1|NA
ASSPTSGKNNEQF
>11|TRBJ1-1|TRBV6-1|NA
ASKVARDTEAF
>11|TRBJ2-7|TRBV5-1|many
ASSLELSYEQY
>11|TRBJ2-7|TRBV5-1|NA
ASRRQGIYEQY
>14|TRBJ2-1|TRBV20-1|NA
SAQGLAGTSYNEQF
>12|TRBJ2-5|TRBV4-2|few
ASSLVGSVETQY
>11|TRBJ2-5|TRBV20-1|NA
SASGQGRETQY
>15|TRBJ2-7|TRBV6-5|few
ASSYDQRGQGSYEQY
>13|TRBJ2-5|TRBV3-1|few
ASSHSPNSGETQY
>12|TRBJ1-6|TRBV6-2/TRBV6-3|NA
ASSLRGQDSPLH
>10|NA|TRBV20-1|NA
SAITSLETQY
>9|TRBJ1-2|TRBV30|NA
AWSANDGYT
>13|TRBJ2-5|TRBV3-1|few
ASSQGPDRQETQY